Sequencing of this T cell receptor beta chain was carried out in a study of identifying expanded T cells in peripheral blood. The data were produced by immunoSEQ multiplex PCR, yet TCRdb's version contains in-frame clones alone and is incomplete. The sample consists of 50,000 to 75,000 clones, 87% of them appearing once. Germline lookup yields CDR1 MNHNS and CDR2 SASEGT. This CDR3 is 16 amino acids long. V lost 0 bases and J 8 bases, leaving 16 bases between the germline ends. The TCR was taken from a person aged 18 to 75 in good health. The specimen sequenced was blood. V is TRBV6-1 and J is TRBJ1-4, with a possible D match to TRBD1 (5 bases). CDR3 residues: CASSEAVGGGREKLFF. The CDR3 nucleotides read TGTGCCAGCAGTGAAGCGGTTGGGGGGGGACGCGAAAAACTGTTTTTT.